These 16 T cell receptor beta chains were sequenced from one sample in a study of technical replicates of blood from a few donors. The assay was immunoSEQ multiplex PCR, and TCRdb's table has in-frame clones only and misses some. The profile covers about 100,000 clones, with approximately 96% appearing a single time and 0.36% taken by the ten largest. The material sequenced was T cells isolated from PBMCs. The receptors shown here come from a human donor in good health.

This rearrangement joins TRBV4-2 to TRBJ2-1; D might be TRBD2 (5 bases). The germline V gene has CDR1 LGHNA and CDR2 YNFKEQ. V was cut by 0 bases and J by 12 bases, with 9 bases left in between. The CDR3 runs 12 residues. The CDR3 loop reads CASSQDRTRQFF. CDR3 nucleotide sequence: TGTGCCAGCAGCCAAGATAGAACTAGGCAGTTCTTC.

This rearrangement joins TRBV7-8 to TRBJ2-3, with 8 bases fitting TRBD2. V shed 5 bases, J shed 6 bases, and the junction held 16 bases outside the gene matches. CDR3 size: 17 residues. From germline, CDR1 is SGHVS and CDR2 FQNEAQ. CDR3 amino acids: CASSPAVAGYLKDTQYF. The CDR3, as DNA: TGTGCCAGCAGCCCTGCGGTAGCGGGATACTTGAAGGATACGCAGTATTTT. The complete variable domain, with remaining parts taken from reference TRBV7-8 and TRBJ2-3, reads GAGVSQSPRYKVAKRGQDVALRCDPISGHVSLFWYQQALGQGPEFLTYFQNEAQLDKSGLPSDRFFAERPEGSVSTLKIQRTQQEDSAVYLCASSPAVAGYLKDTQYFGPGTRLTVL.

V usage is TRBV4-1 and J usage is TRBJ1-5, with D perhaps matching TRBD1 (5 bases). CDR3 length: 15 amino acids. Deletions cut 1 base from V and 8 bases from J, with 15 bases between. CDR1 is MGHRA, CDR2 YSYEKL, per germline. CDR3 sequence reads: CASSQARDFNKPQHF. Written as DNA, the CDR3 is TGCGCCAGCAGCCAAGCCCGGGACTTTAATAAGCCCCAGCATTTT.

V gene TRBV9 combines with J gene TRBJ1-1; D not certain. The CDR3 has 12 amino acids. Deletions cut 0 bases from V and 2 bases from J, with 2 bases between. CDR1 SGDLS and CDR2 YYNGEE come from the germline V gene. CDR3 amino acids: CASSVANTEAFF. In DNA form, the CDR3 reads TGTGCCAGCAGCGTAGCTAACACTGAAGCTTTCTTT.

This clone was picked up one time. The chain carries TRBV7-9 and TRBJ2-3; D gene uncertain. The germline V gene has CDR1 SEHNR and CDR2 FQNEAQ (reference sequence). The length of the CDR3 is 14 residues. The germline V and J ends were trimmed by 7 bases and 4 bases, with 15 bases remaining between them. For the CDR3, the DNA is TGTGCCAGCAACCCTAGGAGTTCCTCAGATACGCAGTATTTT. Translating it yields CASNPRSSSDTQYF.

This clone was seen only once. This chain's CDR3 is CASSPLGGALSGNTIYF. The CDR3 DNA follows: TGCGCCAGCAGCCCTCTGGGGGGGGCACTCTCTGGAAACACCATATATTTT. The chain combines TRBV4-3 with TRBJ1-3, with a possible D match to TRBD1 (6 bases). The CDR3 is made up of 17 amino acids. Germline loops: CDR1 LGHNA, CDR2 YSLEER. Trimming cost V 4 bases and J 0 bases, with 16 bases left between them.

DNA of the CDR3: TGTGCCAGTAGTATAGTCATCGGGACAGTCACAGATACGCAGTATTTT. Its translation: CASSIVIGTVTDTQYF. The chain couples TRBV19 to TRBJ2-3, with TRBD1 identical over 7 bases. The CDR3 loop spans 16 amino acids. The trim removed 1 base at V and 2 bases at J, leaving 6 bases unmatched. Germline V gene sequence: CDR1 LNHDA, CDR2 SQIVND (reference sequence).

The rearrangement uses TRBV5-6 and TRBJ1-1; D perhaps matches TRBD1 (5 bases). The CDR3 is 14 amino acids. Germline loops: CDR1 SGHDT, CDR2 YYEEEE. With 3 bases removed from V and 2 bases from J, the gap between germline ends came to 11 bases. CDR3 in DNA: TGTGCCAGCAGCTACCTGGGGGGAAACACTGAAGCTTTCTTT. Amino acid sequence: CASSYLGGNTEAFF.

CDR3 loop: CASSSSLSTDTQYF. CDR3 DNA: TGTGCCAGCAGCTCGTCACTGAGCACAGATACGCAGTATTTT. The genes are TRBV7-9 and TRBJ2-3, with no clear D. V lost 4 bases and J lost 0, with 8 bases in between. CDR3 size: 14 residues. Germline loops: CDR1 SEHNR, CDR2 FQNEAQ (reference sequence).

Here the CDR3 DNA reads TGTGCCATCAGTGACGCTTCAGGGCAGTCTGGGGCCAACGTCCTGACTTTC. Residues: CAISDASGQSGANVLTF. This rearrangement joins TRBV10-3 to TRBJ2-6; maybe TRBD1 (5 bases). CDR3 size: 17 residues. V lost 3 bases to trimming and J lost 1 base, with 13 bases between them. Germline V gives CDR1 ENHRY, CDR2 SYGVKD.

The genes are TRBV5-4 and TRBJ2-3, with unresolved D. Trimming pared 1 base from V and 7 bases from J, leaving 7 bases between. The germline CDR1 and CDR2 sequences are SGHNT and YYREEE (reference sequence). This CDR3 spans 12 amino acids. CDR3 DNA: TGTGCCAGCAGCTTGATTACAAATACGCAGTATTTT. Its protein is CASSLITNTQYF. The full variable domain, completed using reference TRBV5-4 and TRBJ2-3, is ETGVTQSPTHLIKTRGQQVTLRCSSQSGHNTVSWYQQALGQGPQFIFQYYREEENGRGNFPPRFSGLQFPNYSSELNVNALELDDSALYLCASSLITNTQYFGPGTRLTVL.

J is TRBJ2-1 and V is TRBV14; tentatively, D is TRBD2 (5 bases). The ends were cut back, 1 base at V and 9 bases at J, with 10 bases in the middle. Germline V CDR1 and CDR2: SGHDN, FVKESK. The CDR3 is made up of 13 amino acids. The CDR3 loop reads CASSQVSGSEQFF. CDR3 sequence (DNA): TGTGCCAGCAGCCAAGTAAGTGGGAGTGAGCAGTTCTTC.

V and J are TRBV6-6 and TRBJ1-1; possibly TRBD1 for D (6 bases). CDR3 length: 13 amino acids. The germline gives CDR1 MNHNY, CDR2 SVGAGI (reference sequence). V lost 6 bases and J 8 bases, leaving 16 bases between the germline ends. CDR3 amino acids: CASRGTSGQEAFF. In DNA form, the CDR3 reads TGTGCCAGCAGGGGAACTTCGGGACAAGAAGCTTTCTTT.

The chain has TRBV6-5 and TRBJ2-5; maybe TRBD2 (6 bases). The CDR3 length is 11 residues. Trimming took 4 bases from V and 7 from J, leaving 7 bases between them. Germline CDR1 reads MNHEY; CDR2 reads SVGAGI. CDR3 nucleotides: TGTGCCAGCAGTTCCGGGGGGACCCAGTACTTC. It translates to CASSSGGTQYF.

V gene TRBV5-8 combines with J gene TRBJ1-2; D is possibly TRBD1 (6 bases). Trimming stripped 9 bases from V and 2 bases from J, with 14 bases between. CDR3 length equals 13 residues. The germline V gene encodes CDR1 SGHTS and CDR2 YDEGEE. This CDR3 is CATRLTGNYGYTF. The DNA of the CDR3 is TGTGCCACCCGACTCACAGGGAACTATGGCTACACCTTC.

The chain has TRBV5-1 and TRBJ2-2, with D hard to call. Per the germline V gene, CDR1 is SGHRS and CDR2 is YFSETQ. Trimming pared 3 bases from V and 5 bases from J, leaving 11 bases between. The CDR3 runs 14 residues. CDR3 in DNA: TGCGCCAGCAGCTCCGCGGTGGAAACCGGGGAGCTGTTTTTT. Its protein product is CASSSAVETGELFF.